The clone carrying this TCR beta chain turned up a few times. The data are from a study of blood T cell repertoires in COVID-19. Study-level information: PBMCs, B-cell-depleted T cells, or T cells provided the cDNA or gDNA that made up the material.

Participants were aged roughly 18 to 95 years, lived in roughly 23 US areas, and enrolled virtually. Original handling: Reference gene primer amplification in the assay estimated nucleated cell counts. TCRdb's copy holds only in-frame clones and misses some; the assay was immunoSEQ multiplex PCR. V, J and clone size were drawn from that table, and D and trimming were deduced from the DNA. The sample shows some 300,000 clones, roughly nine tenths of them seen only once. The TCR was taken from a middle-aged woman who had recovered from COVID-19. Sequencing used PBMCs or T cells enriched from blood (not recorded which).

CDR3 residues: CASSRDRVNSPLHF. In DNA form, the CDR3 reads TGTGCCAGCAGCCGGGACAGGGTTAATTCACCCCTCCACTTT. The chain recombines TRBV27 with TRBJ1-6; TRBD1 aligns across 9 bases. Germline-derived CDR1 and CDR2 are MNHEY and SMNVEV (reference sequence). Trimming removed 6 bases from V and 6 bases from J; junction bases left unmatched: 3. The CDR3 runs 14 residues.